The sequence of this T cell receptor beta chain was determined in a study of OX40 agonist ivuxolimab in advanced cancers. Autoimmune disease history or systemic immunosuppression barred patients. Assay used: immunoSEQ multiplex PCR; TCRdb lists only in-frame clones, some missing. The sample records 100,000 to 150,000 clones, about 93% being singletons. The germline V gene has CDR1 SGHVS and CDR2 FNYEAQ. The length of the CDR3 is 19 residues. V was pared by 3 bases and J by 4 bases, with 15 bases of the junction left unmatched. In the case of this clone: Its specificity is unknown.

Whole-study results and caveats: Expanded clones belonging to CD8+ T cells outnumbered, on average, those of CD4+.

The clonotype was recovered from an adult with an advanced solid tumor such as melanoma, head and neck, liver or kidney cancer. The chain has TRBV7-6 and TRBJ2-5; 12 positions agree with TRBD2. Sequencing used CD4+ or CD8+ T cells sorted from blood, obtained in a trial of the OX40 agonist ivuxolimab. The CDR3 nucleotides are TGTGCCAGCAGCTTCACACTAGCGGGAGGAAGAGGAGCGACAGAGACCCAGTACTTC. Its translation: CASSFTLAGGRGATETQYF.